These T cell receptor beta chains were read from a single sample in a study of T cells after yellow fever vaccination. MiXCR was run by TCRdb on the 5' RACE reads, yielding one entry per CDR3 protein. The table has about 150,000 distinct CDR3 sequences, roughly 6.2% seen once. The specimen comprised CD4+ T cells sorted from PBMCs, sampled on the day of the first yellow fever vaccination. The receptors shown here come from a man between 18 and 35 years old who received the YFV17D yellow fever vaccine. Both conserved end residues are part of each CDR3. A D gene is named only where the DNA matches it firmly.

j_gene	v_gene	d_gene	CDR3aa
TRBJ2-7	TRBV7-2	TRBD1	CASSLVRGLYEQYF
TRBJ2-1	TRBV5-1	NA	CASSVPGGAAYNEQFF
TRBJ2-7	TRBV25-1	NA	CASSDLDRSGEQYF
TRBJ1-1	TRBV5-4	TRBD1	CASSEGQWSFMNTEAFF
TRBJ1-6	TRBV6-4	TRBD1	CASSRSGQVNSPLHF
TRBJ2-1	TRBV10-3	NA	CAALEPGLTNEQFF
TRBJ1-2	TRBV7-9	TRBD1	CASSQGARYGYTF
TRBJ2-3	TRBV12-3/TRBV12-4	NA	CASSLVGMRGDTQYF
TRBJ1-2	TRBV4-3	NA	CASQHNREKNTF
TRBJ1-5	TRBV5-5	NA	CASSLVVTDNQPQHF
TRBJ2-1	TRBV4-2	NA	CASSPSQERYNEQFF
TRBJ2-3	TRBV20-1	NA	CSATADHPPDTQYF
TRBJ2-3	TRBV6-4	NA	CASSDMWPPGTQYF
TRBJ2-3	TRBV27	NA	CASGGFDTDTQYF
TRBJ2-5	TRBV10-3	NA	CAISESTVQETQYF
TRBJ2-5	TRBV5-1	TRBD2	CASSLQLAGGETQYF
TRBJ1-1	TRBV20-1	NA	CSAPRGTMKTEAFF
TRBJ2-1	TRBV20-1	NA	CSARDYPRRARNEQFF
TRBJ1-6	TRBV10-3	TRBD1	CASGQEGNSPLHF
TRBJ1-2	TRBV18	NA	CASSPSENYGYTF
TRBJ2-5	TRBV15	NA	CATSTWGGGRETQYF
TRBJ1-5	TRBV6-2/TRBV6-3	NA	CASSYLGAGQPQHF
TRBJ1-2	TRBV27	TRBD1	CASSVQGRNYGYTF
TRBJ2-2	TRBV9	NA	CASSVASAGASNTGELFF
TRBJ1-1	TRBV5-6	NA	CASSLPGQVNTEAFF
TRBJ2-3	TRBV2	NA	CASKDQRSTDTQYF
TRBJ2-6	TRBV4-2	NA	CASSQGVQISGANVLTF
TRBJ1-1	TRBV28	NA	CASTPPGMGTEAFF
TRBJ2-4	TRBV7-9	NA	CARGPRVLLAKNIQYF
TRBJ2-1	TRBV20-1	TRBD2	CSARDWSGGDNEQFF
TRBJ2-3	TRBV5-6	NA	CASSLVVVAGTDTQYF
TRBJ2-1	TRBV11-2	NA	CASSFVRSYKHNEQFF
TRBJ2-5	TRBV2	TRBD2	CASRPAGLAGAGSDF
TRBJ1-1	TRBV20-1	NA	CSARDGRAGPEAFF
TRBJ2-3	TRBV24-1	TRBD1	CATGTEHSTDTQYF
TRBJ2-5	TRBV6-1	TRBD2	CASSDRFGLAAKETQYF
TRBJ2-5	TRBV20-1	NA	CSATRETQYF
TRBJ1-2	TRBV7-3	NA	CASSLEGAGYYGYTF
TRBJ1-5	TRBV7-8	NA	CASSLILEGNQPQHF
TRBJ1-2	TRBV9	TRBD1	CASSGRGTDNGYTF
TRBJ2-6	TRBV19	TRBD1	CASSRRDRASSGANVLTF
TRBJ2-5	TRBV10-3	TRBD2	CAIAGTRHQETQYF
TRBJ2-5	TRBV6-1	NA	CASRSGVRAYQETQYF
TRBJ1-5	TRBV19	NA	CATEPGHYSNQPQHF
TRBJ2-3	TRBV5-1	TRBD1	CASTRQGATDTQYF
TRBJ1-5	TRBV28	TRBD1	CASSLTGGQPQHF
TRBJ2-3	TRBV5-1	TRBD1	CASSTYGTGVPTDTQYF
TRBJ2-1	TRBV24-1	NA	CATSKQGYEQFF
TRBJ1-1	TRBV20-1	NA	CSARVRGTEAFF
TRBJ1-6	TRBV4-2	TRBD1	CASSQVGTGDSPLHF
TRBJ1-4	TRBV25-1	NA	CASSRQENEKLFF
TRBJ2-5	TRBV6-6	NA	CATGRGPETQYF
TRBJ2-5	TRBV24-1	TRBD1	CATSDAPPTGDQETQYF
TRBJ2-3	TRBV29-1	NA	CSVAESDTQYF
TRBJ1-3	TRBV12-3/TRBV12-4	NA	CASRTANSGNTIYF
TRBJ1-5	TRBV3-1	NA	CASSQRVGDQPQHF
TRBJ2-6	TRBV5-5	NA	CASREGLETNVLTF
TRBJ2-3	TRBV5-1	NA	CASSLIPGSSTDTQYF